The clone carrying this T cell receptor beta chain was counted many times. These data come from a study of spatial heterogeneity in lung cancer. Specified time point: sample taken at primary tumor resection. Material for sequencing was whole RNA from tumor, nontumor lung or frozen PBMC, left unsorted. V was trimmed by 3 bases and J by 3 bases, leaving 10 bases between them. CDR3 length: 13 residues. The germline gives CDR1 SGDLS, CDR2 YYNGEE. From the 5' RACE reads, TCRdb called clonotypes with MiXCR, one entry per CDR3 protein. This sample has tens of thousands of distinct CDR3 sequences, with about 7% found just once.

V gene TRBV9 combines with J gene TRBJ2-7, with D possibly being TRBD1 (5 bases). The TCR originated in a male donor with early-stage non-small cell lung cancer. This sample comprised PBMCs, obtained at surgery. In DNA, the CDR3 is TGTGCCAGCAGCGCCCCAGGGATCTACGAGCAGTACTTC. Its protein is CASSAPGIYEQYF.